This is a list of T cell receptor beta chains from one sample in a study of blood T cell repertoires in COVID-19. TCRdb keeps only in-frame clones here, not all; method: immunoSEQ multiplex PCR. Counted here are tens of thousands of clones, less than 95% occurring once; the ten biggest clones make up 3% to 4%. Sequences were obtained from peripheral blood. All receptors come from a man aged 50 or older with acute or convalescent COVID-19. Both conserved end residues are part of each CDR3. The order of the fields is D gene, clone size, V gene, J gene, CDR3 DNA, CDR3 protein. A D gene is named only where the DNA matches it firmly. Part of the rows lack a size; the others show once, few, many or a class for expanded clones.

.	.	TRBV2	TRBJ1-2	TGTGCCAGCAGTCCCCGGGAGACAAGGAAGGGCTACACCTTC	CASSPRETRKGYTF
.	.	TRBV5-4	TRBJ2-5	TGTGCCAGCAGCCCCGAGGGGGGGCGCTTCGAGACCCAGTACTTC	CASSPEGGRFETQYF
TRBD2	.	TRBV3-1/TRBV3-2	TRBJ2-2	TGTGCCAGCAGCCAAGATCGACTAGCGGGGAACACCGGGGAGCTGTTTTTT	CASSQDRLAGNTGELFF
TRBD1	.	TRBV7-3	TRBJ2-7	TGTGCCAGCAGCTTAGGGACAGGGTCCCACGAGCAGTACTTC	CASSLGTGSHEQYF
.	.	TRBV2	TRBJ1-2	TGTGCCAGCAGTCCGGAGGGTGGTAACTATGGCTACACCTTC	CASSPEGGNYGYTF
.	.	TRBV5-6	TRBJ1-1	TGTGCCAGCAGCGTATTACAGGGTGAAGCTTTCTTT	CASSVLQGEAFF
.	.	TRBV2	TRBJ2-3	TGTGCCAGCAGTGAACCCGGGGGAGGCACAGATACGCAGTATTTT	CASSEPGGGTDTQYF
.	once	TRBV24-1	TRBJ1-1	TGTGCCACCAGTGATTCGGTTTCTGAAGCTTTCTTT	CATSDSVSEAFF
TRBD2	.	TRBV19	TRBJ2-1	TGTGCCAGTAGTATAGGAGCGGGGGGTTTCGATGAGCAGTTCTTC	CASSIGAGGFDEQFF
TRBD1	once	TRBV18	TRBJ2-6	TGTGCCAGCTCACCACGACAGGGGGCGGCTGGGGCCAACGTCCTGACTTTC	CASSPRQGAAGANVLTF
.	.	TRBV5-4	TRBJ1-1	TGTGCCAGCAGCTTGTCGTCGAACACTGAAGCTTTCTTT	CASSLSSNTEAFF
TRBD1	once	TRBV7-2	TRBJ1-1	TGTGCCAGCAGCTTCTCCTCCAGGGGGTTGGCTGAAGCTTTCTTT	CASSFSSRGLAEAFF
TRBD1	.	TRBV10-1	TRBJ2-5	TGCGCCAGCAGCGCAGGGGGCGCGAATGAGACCCAGTACTTC	CASSAGGANETQYF
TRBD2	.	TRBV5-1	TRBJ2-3	TGCGCCAGCAGCTTGGCTGGGCGGGGGGGCCAAGATACGCAGTATTTT	CASSLAGRGGQDTQYF
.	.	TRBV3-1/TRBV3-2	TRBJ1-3	TGTGCCAGCAGCCCTTTTACAGGGCTCTCTGGAAACACCATATATTTT	CASSPFTGLSGNTIYF
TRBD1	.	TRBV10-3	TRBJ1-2	TGTGCCATCAGTGATTCGACAGGGATTTATGGCTACACCTTC	CAISDSTGIYGYTF
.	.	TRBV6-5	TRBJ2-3	TGTGCCAGCGTACGCCAGGGCGTTGGATCAGATACGCAGTATTTT	CASVRQGVGSDTQYF
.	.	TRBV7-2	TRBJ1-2	TGTGCCAGCAGCTATGGGAGAAGCGATGGCTACACCTTC	CASSYGRSDGYTF
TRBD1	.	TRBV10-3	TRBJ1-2	TGTGCCATCAGTAGGGGACAGGGGAATGGCTACACCTTC	CAISRGQGNGYTF
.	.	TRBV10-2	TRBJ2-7	TGCGCCAGCAGTGAGTCGAGGGGGGGGTTCTCCTACGAGCAGTACTTC	CASSESRGGFSYEQYF
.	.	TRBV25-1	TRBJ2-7	TGTGCCAGCAGTGATCAGGGGATCTCCTACGAGCAGTACTTC	CASSDQGISYEQYF
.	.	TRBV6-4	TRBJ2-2	TGTGCCAGCAGTGCTCAGGCGTCGACCGGGGAGCTGTTTTTT	CASSAQASTGELFF
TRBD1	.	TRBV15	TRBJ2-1	TGTGCCACCAGCATTTGGACAGGGGCCAATGAGCAGTTCTTC	CATSIWTGANEQFF
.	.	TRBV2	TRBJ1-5	TGTGCCAGCCGTCAGGGAATAAGCAATCAGCCCCAGCATTTT	CASRQGISNQPQHF
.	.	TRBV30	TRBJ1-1	TGTGCCTGGAGTGGTGCGGCTGACACTGAAGCTTTCTTT	CAWSGAADTEAFF
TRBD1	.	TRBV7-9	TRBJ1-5	TGTGCCAGCAGCTCTCCACAGGGGAATCAGCCCCAGCATTTT	CASSSPQGNQPQHF
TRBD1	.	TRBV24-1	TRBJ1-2	TGTGCCACCAGTGATCCGTCTACCGGGACAGGGGACTTCTATGGCTACACCTTC	CATSDPSTGTGDFYGYTF
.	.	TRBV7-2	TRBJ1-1	TGTGCCAGCAGCTTAGTTTCGGGGGGCCTGAACACTGAAGCTTTCTTT	CASSLVSGGLNTEAFF
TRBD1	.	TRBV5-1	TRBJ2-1	TGCGCCAGCAGCTTTCAGGGGACAGGGGGCGGGCTAAGGGAGTTCTTC	CASSFQGTGGGLREFF
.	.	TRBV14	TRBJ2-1	TGTGCCAGCAGCCAAACCGGGAAGGGACTGAGCTACAATGAGCAGTTCTTC	CASSQTGKGLSYNEQFF
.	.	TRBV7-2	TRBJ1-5	TGTGCCAGCAGCGTACAGGGTTACGGACAGCCCCAGCATTTT	CASSVQGYGQPQHF
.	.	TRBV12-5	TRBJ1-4	TGTGCTAGTGGTTCTCCCCCGGTGGAAAAACTGTTTTTT	CASGSPPVEKLFF
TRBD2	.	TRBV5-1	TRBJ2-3	TGCGCCAGCAGCTTGGCTGCGGGGGGGAGCACAGATACGCAGTATTTT	CASSLAAGGSTDTQYF
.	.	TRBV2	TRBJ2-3	TGTGCCAGCATTTATGGAGGGGCAGATACGCAGTATTTT	CASIYGGADTQYF
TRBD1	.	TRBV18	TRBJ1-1	TGTGCCAGCTCCACCGGGACAGCGAACACTGAAGCTTTCTTT	CASSTGTANTEAFF
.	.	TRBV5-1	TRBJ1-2	TGCGCCAGCAGCTTGGCCGGGGGGGGCCCGGACTATGGCTACACCTTC	CASSLAGGGPDYGYTF
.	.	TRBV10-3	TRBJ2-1	TGTGCCATCAGTTCTCTAGATGATGAGCAGTTCTTC	CAISSLDDEQFF
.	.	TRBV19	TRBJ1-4	TGTGCCAGTAGTAACCGGGTTAATGAAAAACTGTTTTTT	CASSNRVNEKLFF
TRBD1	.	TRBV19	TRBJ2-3	TGTGCCAGTAGTATCCCCGGACAGGGAAACACAGATACGCAGTATTTT	CASSIPGQGNTDTQYF
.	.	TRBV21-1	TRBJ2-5	TGTGCCAGCAGCAAAGGGGCCAGGGGCCAAGAGACCCAGTACTTC	CASSKGARGQETQYF
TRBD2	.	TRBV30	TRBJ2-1	TGTGCCTGGATGGGACTAGCGGGGGCCAGCTCCTACAATGAGCAGTTCTTC	CAWMGLAGASSYNEQFF
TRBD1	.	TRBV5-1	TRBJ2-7	TGCGCCAGCAGCAGTGGACAGGGCTCCTACGAGCAGTACTTC	CASSSGQGSYEQYF